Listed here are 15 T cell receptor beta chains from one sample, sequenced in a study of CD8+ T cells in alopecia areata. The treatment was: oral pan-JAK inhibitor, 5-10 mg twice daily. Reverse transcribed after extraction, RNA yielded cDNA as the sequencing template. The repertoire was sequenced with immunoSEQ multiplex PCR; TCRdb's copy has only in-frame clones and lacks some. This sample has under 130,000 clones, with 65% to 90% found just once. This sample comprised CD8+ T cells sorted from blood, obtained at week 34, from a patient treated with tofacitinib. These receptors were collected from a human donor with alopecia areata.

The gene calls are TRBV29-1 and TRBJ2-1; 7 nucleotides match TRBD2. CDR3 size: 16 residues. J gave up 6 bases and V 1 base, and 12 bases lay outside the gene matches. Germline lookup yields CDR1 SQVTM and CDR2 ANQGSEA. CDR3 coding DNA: TGCAGCGTTGAAGCATCTCAGGTAATAGCGGGCAATGAGCAGTTCTTC. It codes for CSVEASQVIAGNEQFF.

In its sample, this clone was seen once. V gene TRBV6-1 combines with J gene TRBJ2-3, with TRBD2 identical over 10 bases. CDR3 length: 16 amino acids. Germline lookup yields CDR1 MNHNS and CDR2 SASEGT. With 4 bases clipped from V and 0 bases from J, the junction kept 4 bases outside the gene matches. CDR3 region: CASSVGTSESTDTQYF. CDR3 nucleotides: TGTGCCAGCAGTGTCGGGACTAGCGAGAGCACAGATACGCAGTATTTT.

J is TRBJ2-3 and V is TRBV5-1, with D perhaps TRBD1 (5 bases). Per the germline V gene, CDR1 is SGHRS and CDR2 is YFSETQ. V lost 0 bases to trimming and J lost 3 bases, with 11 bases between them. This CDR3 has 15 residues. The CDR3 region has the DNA TGCGCCAGCAGCTTGGGTCAGGGTTGGACAGATACGCAGTATTTT. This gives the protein CASSLGQGWTDTQYF.

The CDR3 region is CASSVDSNNEQFF. The CDR3 DNA sequence: TGTGCCAGCAGCGTAGACAGTAACAATGAGCAGTTCTTC. This chain uses TRBV9 with TRBJ2-1; no definite D call. This CDR3 has 13 amino acids. Germline loops: CDR1 SGDLS, CDR2 YYNGEE. V lost 0 bases and J lost 5, with 6 bases in between.

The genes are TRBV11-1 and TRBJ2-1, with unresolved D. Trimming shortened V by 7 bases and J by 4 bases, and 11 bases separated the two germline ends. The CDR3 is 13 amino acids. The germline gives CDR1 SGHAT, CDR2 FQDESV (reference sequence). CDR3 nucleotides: TGTGCCAGCAAAATGGCAGAATACAATGAGCAGTTCTTC. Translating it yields CASKMAEYNEQFF.

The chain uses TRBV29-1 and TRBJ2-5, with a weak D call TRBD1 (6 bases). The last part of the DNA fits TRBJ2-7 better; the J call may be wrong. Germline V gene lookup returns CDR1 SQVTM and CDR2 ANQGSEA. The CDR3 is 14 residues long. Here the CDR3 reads CSVESGQSSYEQYF. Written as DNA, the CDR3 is TGCAGCGTTGAATCAGGACAGAGCTCCTACGAGCAGTACTTC.

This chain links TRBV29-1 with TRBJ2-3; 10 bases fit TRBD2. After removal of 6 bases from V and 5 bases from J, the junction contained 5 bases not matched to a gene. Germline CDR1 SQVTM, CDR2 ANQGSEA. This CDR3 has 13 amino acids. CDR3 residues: CSVSGGAEDTQYF. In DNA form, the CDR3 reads TGCAGCGTCAGCGGGGGGGCCGAAGATACGCAGTATTTT.

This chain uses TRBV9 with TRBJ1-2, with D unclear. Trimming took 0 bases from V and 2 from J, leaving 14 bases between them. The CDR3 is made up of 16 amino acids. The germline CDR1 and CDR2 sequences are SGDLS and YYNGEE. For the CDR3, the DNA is TGTGCCAGCAGCGTAGACCCCCTAGGGAGGAACTATGGCTACACCTTC. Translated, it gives CASSVDPLGRNYGYTF.

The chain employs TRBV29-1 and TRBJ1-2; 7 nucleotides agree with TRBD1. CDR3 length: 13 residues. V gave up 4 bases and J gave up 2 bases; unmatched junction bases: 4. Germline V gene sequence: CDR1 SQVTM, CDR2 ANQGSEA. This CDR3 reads CSVGDRENYGYTF. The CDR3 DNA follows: TGCAGCGTTGGTGACAGGGAGAACTATGGCTACACCTTC.

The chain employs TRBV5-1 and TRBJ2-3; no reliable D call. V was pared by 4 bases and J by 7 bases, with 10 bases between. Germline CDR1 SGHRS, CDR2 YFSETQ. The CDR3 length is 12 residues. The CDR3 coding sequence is TGCGCCAGCAGCCCAAGGCCATATACGCAGTATTTT. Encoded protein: CASSPRPYTQYF. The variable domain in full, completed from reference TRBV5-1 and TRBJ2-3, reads KAGVTQTPRYLIKTRGQQVTLSCSPISGHRSVSWYQQTPGQGLQFLFEYFSETQRNKGNFPGRFSGRQFSNSRSEMNVSTLELGDSALYLCASSPRPYTQYFGPGTRLTVL.

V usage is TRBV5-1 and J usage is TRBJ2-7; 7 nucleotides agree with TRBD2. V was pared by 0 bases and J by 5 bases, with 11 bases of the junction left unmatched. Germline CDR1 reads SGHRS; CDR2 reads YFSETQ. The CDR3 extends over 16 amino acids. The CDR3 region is CASSLAGLMGTNEQYF. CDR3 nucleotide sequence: TGCGCCAGCAGCTTGGCGGGACTAATGGGTACCAACGAGCAGTACTTC.

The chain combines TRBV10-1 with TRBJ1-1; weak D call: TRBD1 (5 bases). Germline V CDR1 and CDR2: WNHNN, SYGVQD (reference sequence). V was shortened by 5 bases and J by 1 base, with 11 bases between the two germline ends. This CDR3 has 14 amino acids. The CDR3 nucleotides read TGCGCCAGCAGTAAGGACATGACGAACACTGAAGCTTTCTTT. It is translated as CASSKDMTNTEAFF.

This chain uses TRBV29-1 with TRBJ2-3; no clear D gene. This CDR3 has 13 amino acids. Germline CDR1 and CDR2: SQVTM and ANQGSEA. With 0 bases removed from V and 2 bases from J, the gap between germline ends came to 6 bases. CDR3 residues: CSVEDGLTDTQYF. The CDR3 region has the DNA TGCAGCGTTGAAGATGGGCTCACAGATACGCAGTATTTT.

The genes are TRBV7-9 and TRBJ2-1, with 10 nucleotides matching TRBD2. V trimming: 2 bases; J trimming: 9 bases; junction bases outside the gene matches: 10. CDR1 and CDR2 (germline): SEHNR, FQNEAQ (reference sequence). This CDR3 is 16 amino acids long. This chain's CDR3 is CASSLFPSGGSGEQFF. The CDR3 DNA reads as TGTGCCAGCAGCTTATTCCCTAGCGGGGGATCGGGTGAGCAGTTCTTC.

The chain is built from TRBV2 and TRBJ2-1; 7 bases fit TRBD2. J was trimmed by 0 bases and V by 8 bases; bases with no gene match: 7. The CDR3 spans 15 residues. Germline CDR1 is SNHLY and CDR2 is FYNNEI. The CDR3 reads CASRRGSSSYNEQFF. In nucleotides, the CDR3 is TGTGCCAGCCGCCGCGGGAGCAGCTCCTACAATGAGCAGTTCTTC.